This T cell receptor beta chain is from a study of blood T cell repertoires in COVID-19. Study-wide context: PBMCs, B-cell-depleted T cells, or T cells were the source of the cDNA or gDNA that made up the material.

The CDR3 runs to 15 residues. The V end was cut by 1 base, the J end by 0 bases, with 7 bases between. The germline gives CDR1 MDHEN, CDR2 SYDVKM. As originally analysed: For nucleated cells, counts were estimated from reference gene primer amplification. Sequenced by immunoSEQ multiplex PCR; TCRdb stores in-frame clones only, minus some. The D gene and trimming were derived from the DNA, and the V and J assignments and clone size from that table. The table records a few hundred thousand clones, approximately 86% of them present only once. The chain recombines TRBV28 with TRBJ1-3, with D unclear. Source material: peripheral blood. The sequence derives from a human donor with COVID-19, enrolled during active disease. The donor label of this sample is uncertain. CDR3 DNA sequence: TGTGCCAGCAGTTTATTGGCCTCCTCTGGAAACACCATATATTTT. Translation: CASSLLASSGNTIYF.